Below, 27 T cell receptor beta chains from the same sample are listed, as sequenced in a study of blood T cells in healthy people across ages. PCR was performed a second time for about 7 to 12 cycles using a sample-barcoded 5' primer and a J-beta primer mix. TCRdb analysed the 5' RACE reads with MiXCR anew, one entry per CDR3 protein. Of about 1.7 million distinct CDR3 sequences in the sample, 28% were seen once. Sequenced input: blood. Source of these receptors: a woman aged 30 to 39 in good health.

For this clonotype: The junction departs from the called germline gene at one end, perhaps through a read error. The chain uses TRBV20-1 and TRBJ1-1, with no clear D. This CDR3 has 12 amino acids. In germline, CDR1 is DFQATT, CDR2 SNEGSKA (reference sequence). The CDR3 DNA follows: TGCAGGGCTAGAGAAACTCCCACTGAAGCTTTCTTT. Its protein product is CRARETPTEAFF.

CDR3 sequence reads: CASSGLAGALSTDTQYF. DNA of the CDR3: TGTGCCAGCAGTGGGCTAGCGGGGGCCCTTAGCACAGATACGCAGTATTTT. The rearrangement links TRBV27 to TRBJ2-3; 10 bases agree with TRBD2. Germline V gene sequence: CDR1 MNHEY, CDR2 SMNVEV (reference sequence). The V gene end was trimmed by 5 bases and the J gene end by 0 bases; junction bases not matched to a gene: 8. This CDR3 is 17 amino acids long.

The rearrangement links TRBV12-3 or TRBV12-4 to TRBJ2-7, with D hard to call. The CDR3 length is 15 residues. V lost 7 bases and J 2 bases, leaving 18 bases between the germline ends. CDR3 bases: TGTGCCAGCACCAAAAACACCTGGGGTACCTACGAGCAGTACTTC. Translating it yields CASTKNTWGTYEQYF.

This clonotype came up once. The chain links TRBV4-2 to TRBJ2-1; 10 nucleotides match TRBD2. V trimming: 2 bases; J trimming: 7 bases; junction bases outside the gene matches: 5. CDR1 and CDR2 from the germline V gene are LGHNA and YNFKEQ. The CDR3 covers 15 residues. CDR3 amino acids: CASSQSGGDRNEQFF. In nucleotides, the CDR3 is TGTGCCAGCAGCCAAAGCGGGGGGGACCGGAATGAGCAGTTCTTC.

V usage is TRBV28 and J usage is TRBJ2-7; 8 bases map to TRBD2. After removal of 3 bases from V and 3 bases from J, the junction contained 10 bases not matched to a gene. The CDR3 spans 16 residues. Germline loops: CDR1 MDHEN, CDR2 SYDVKM. The CDR3 DNA follows: TGTGCCAGCAGTTTTTCCCCGGGCGGGGGGATCTACGAGCAGTACTTC. Amino acids: CASSFSPGGGIYEQYF. Based on the CDR3 plus reference TRBV28 and TRBJ2-7, the full variable domain is DVKVTQSSRYLVKRTGEKVFLECVQDMDHENMFWYRQDPGLGLRLIYFSYDVKMKEKGDIPEGYSVSREKKERFSLILESASTNQTSMYLCASSFSPGGGIYEQYFGPGTRLTVT.

The chain recombines TRBV7-9 with TRBJ2-1; 11 nucleotides line up with TRBD2. The CDR3 covers 16 residues. CDR1 and CDR2 (germline): SEHNR, FQNEAQ (reference sequence). The junction had 12 bases not matched to a gene; V was cut back by 5 bases and J by 9 bases. The CDR3 DNA reads TGTGCCAGCAGCAAAATACTAGCGGGAGTCCCAAGTGAGCAGTTCTTC. It encodes CASSKILAGVPSEQFF.

Comments on this clonotype: With a much larger clone just one base away, this may be a read error. This chain uses TRBV7-2 with TRBJ2-1, with 12 bases aligning to TRBD2. Germline V gene data show CDR1 as SGHTA and CDR2 as FQGNSA. V trimming: 6 bases; J trimming: 10 bases; junction bases outside the gene matches: 7. CDR3 length equals 14 residues. The CDR3: CASRGGLAGLEQFF. DNA of the CDR3: TGTGCCAGCAGAGGCGGACTAGCGGGACTCGAGCAGTTCTTC. Full variable domain (rest looked up from reference TRBV7-2 and TRBJ2-1): GAGVSQSPSNKVTEKGKDVELRCDPISGHTALYWYRQSLGQGLEFLIYFQGNSAPDKSGLPSDRFSAERTGGSVSTLTIQRTQQEDSAVYLCASRGGLAGLEQFFGPGTRLTVL.

V and J are TRBV2 and TRBJ1-1; D is possibly TRBD1 (5 bases). The germline V gene encodes CDR1 SNHLY and CDR2 FYNNEI. The V end was cut by 2 bases, the J end by 4 bases, with 11 bases between. The CDR3 length is 14 residues. The CDR3 nucleotides read TGTGCCAGCAGTGAATACCAGGGTGGCACTGAAGCTTTCTTT. Translated: CASSEYQGGTEAFF.

This clonotype was observed a few times. Germline and junction disagree at one end, which may indicate a read error. This chain connects TRBV6-1 to TRBJ1-2; D is ambiguous. The CDR3 covers 16 residues. The V gene's germline CDR1 is MNHNS and CDR2 SASEGT. The CDR3 loop is CAGSEEWRGPLYGYTF. DNA for the CDR3: TGTGCCGGCAGTGAAGAATGGCGGGGTCCACTCTATGGCTACACCTTC.

Remarks on this clonotype: One base away lies a much larger clone, so this may be a sequencing read error. The chain links TRBV7-2 to TRBJ1-5; D is unclear. The CDR3 is 13 residues long. CDR1 SGHTA and CDR2 FQGNSA come from the germline V gene. CDR3: CASSLWENLPQHF. The CDR3 DNA sequence: TGTGCCAGCAGCTTATGGGAGAATCTGCCCCAGCATTTT.

This chain joins TRBV15 and TRBJ2-5; the D gene is possibly TRBD2 (5 bases). The germline V and J ends were trimmed by 0 bases and 5 bases, with 10 bases remaining between them. Germline CDR1 reads LNHNV; CDR2 reads YYDKDF (reference sequence). The CDR3 has 14 residues. The CDR3 nucleotides read TGTGCCACCAGCAGAGATCCCTCGGGGGAGACCCAGTACTTC. Translation gives CATSRDPSGETQYF.

Many counts were recorded for this clonotype. This chain joins TRBV9 and TRBJ2-1; D possibly corresponds to TRBD1 (5 bases). Trimming removed 0 bases from V and 8 bases from J, with 6 bases in between. Germline V CDR1 and CDR2: SGDLS, YYNGEE. CDR3 length: 12 amino acids. DNA for the CDR3: TGTGCCAGCAGCGTAGCAGGGTATGAGCAGTTCTTC. As protein: CASSVAGYEQFF.

The rearrangement joins TRBV12-3 or TRBV12-4 to TRBJ2-7; D is tentatively TRBD1 or TRBD2 (6 bases each). Between the trimmed V and J ends, which lost 5 bases and 2 bases, there was a span of 22 bases. The length of the CDR3 is 17 residues. The CDR3 reads CASSQGRWSKPTYEQYF. As DNA, the CDR3 is TGTGCCAGCAGTCAGGGGAGGTGGTCTAAACCGACCTACGAGCAGTACTTC.

The chain uses TRBV20-1 and TRBJ2-3, with 7 bases matching TRBD2. V trimming: 6 bases; J trimming: 2 bases; junction bases outside the gene matches: 11. Per germline, CDR1 DFQATT and CDR2 SNEGSKA (reference sequence). This CDR3 comprises 15 residues. The CDR3: CSATRQAGTTDTQYF. CDR3 nucleotides: TGCAGTGCCACCCGACAAGCGGGGACCACAGATACGCAGTATTTT.

The chain has TRBV20-1 and TRBJ2-5; the D gene is possibly TRBD2 (5 bases). The CDR3 extends over 14 amino acids. V lost 0 bases and J lost 4, with 12 bases in between. Germline V gives CDR1 DFQATT, CDR2 SNEGSKA (reference sequence). Written as DNA, the CDR3 is TGCAGTGCTAGAGATCTTACCGCGGGAGAGACCCAGTACTTC. Translation: CSARDLTAGETQYF.

This clonotype was detected a few times. The chain is built from TRBV12-3 or TRBV12-4 and TRBJ2-3; 9 nucleotides match TRBD2. The V and J ends lost 3 bases and 6 bases, in that order; junction bases with no gene match: 10. The CDR3 contains 16 residues. The CDR3 loop reads CASSFGVAGVGDTQYF. The CDR3 DNA reads as TGTGCCAGCAGTTTTGGTGTAGCGGGGGTGGGGGATACGCAGTATTTT.

V is TRBV30 and J is TRBJ2-3, with 9 bases matching TRBD2. Trimming took 8 bases from V and 0 from J; bases not matched to a gene: 3. The CDR3 runs to 13 residues. The germline gives CDR1 GTSNPN, CDR2 SVGIG (reference sequence). The CDR3 is CARSGRSTDTQYF. The CDR3 coding sequence is TGTGCCCGAAGCGGGAGGAGCACAGATACGCAGTATTTT.

Worth noting for this clonotype: One end of the junction is discordant with germline, which a read error may explain. The gene calls are TRBV25-1 and TRBJ2-6; D perhaps matches TRBD1 (5 bases). This CDR3 has 15 amino acids. CDR1 and CDR2 from the germline V gene are MGHDK and SYGVNS. In nucleotides, the CDR3 is TGTGCCAGCAGTGAAGGGATCCCTGGGGCCAACGTCCGGACTTTC. It is translated as CASSEGIPGANVRTF.

The rearrangement joins TRBV10-3 to TRBJ2-7; 8 bases agree with TRBD2. The germline gives CDR1 ENHRY, CDR2 SYGVKD. The CDR3 covers 12 residues. With V trimmed by 10 bases and J by 5 bases, 7 bases remained unmatched. In DNA form, the CDR3 reads TGTGCCACCGAGGGCGGGGGGAACGAGCAGTACTTC. Translated, it gives CATEGGGNEQYF.

This clonotype has at least ten counts. The chain combines TRBV5-4 with TRBJ2-5; 9 bases are a match to TRBD2. CDR1 is SGHNT and CDR2 is YYREEE in the germline V gene (reference sequence). V trimming: 4 bases; J trimming: 5 bases; junction bases outside the gene matches: 12. The CDR3 spans 16 residues. Here the CDR3 DNA reads TGTGCCAGCAGCACGAGGACTAGCGTTATTCGGGAGACCCAGTACTTC. Translation gives CASSTRTSVIRETQYF.

The chain carries TRBV29-1 and TRBJ2-7; possibly TRBD2 for D (7 bases). The germline V and J ends were trimmed by 6 bases and 4 bases, with 19 bases remaining between them. Per germline, CDR1 SQVTM and CDR2 ANQGSEA. The CDR3 runs 14 residues. CDR3: CSVRDSGGIYEQYF. DNA for the CDR3: TGCAGCGTACGGGACTCGGGGGGCATTTACGAGCAGTACTTC.

The sample holds a few counts of this clonotype. V and J are TRBV6-2 or TRBV6-3 and TRBJ2-1, with a weak D call TRBD2 (6 bases). V lost 3 bases and J lost 9, with 15 bases in between. The CDR3 consists of 14 residues. The germline V gene has CDR1 MNHEY and CDR2 SVGEGT. The CDR3 spells CASSYAGSRGEQFF. In DNA form, the CDR3 reads TGTGCCAGCAGTTATGCAGGCTCGCGGGGTGAGCAGTTCTTC.

This clonotype has a handful of counts. The chain employs TRBV12-3 or TRBV12-4 and TRBJ2-5, with a tentative D call TRBD1 (6 bases). This CDR3 is 15 amino acids long. V was cut by 5 bases and J by 7 bases, with 20 bases left in between. CDR3 in DNA: TGTGCCAGCAGTCGACGGGACACAGGGCCTGGGACCCAGTACTTC. Its translation is CASSRRDTGPGTQYF.

This clonotype was observed a handful of times. The chain couples TRBV29-1 to TRBJ2-5, with D possibly being TRBD1 or TRBD2 (7 bases each). Per germline, CDR1 SQVTM and CDR2 ANQGSEA. This CDR3 is 14 amino acids long. Between the trimmed V and J ends, which lost 0 bases and 7 bases, there was a span of 15 bases. CDR3 coding DNA: TGCAGCGTTGAAGATCGTGGCAGGGGGGGGACCCAGTACTTC. It yields the protein CSVEDRGRGGTQYF.

The genes are TRBV7-9 and TRBJ2-1; TRBD2 matches at 10 bases. V lost 6 bases, J lost 6 bases, and 5 bases stayed unmatched. The CDR3 spans 14 residues. Germline CDR1 and CDR2: SEHNR and FQNEAQ (reference sequence). CDR3 protein: CASRQTSGRNEQFF. The CDR3 coding sequence is TGTGCCAGCAGGCAGACTAGCGGGCGCAATGAGCAGTTCTTC. The variable domain in full, with the rest retrieved from reference TRBV7-9 and TRBJ2-1, is DTGVSQNPRHKITKRGQNVTFRCDPISEHNRLYWYRQTLGQGPEFLTYFQNEAQLEKSRLLSDRFSAERPKGSFSTLEIQRTEQGDSAMYLCASRQTSGRNEQFFGPGTRLTVL.

The chain joins TRBV6-1 to TRBJ1-5; unclear D gene. V lost 11 bases, J lost 0 bases, and 14 bases lay in between. Germline CDR1 is MNHNS and CDR2 is SASEGT. CDR3 length: 14 residues. The CDR3 protein is CALARTGSNQPQHF. In DNA, the CDR3 is TGTGCCCTTGCGAGGACCGGTAGCAATCAGCCCCAGCATTTT.

In this sample, this clonotype turned up once. CDR3 sequence: CSAREPAWPDAFF. The CDR3 coding sequence is TGCAGTGCTAGAGAGCCGGCTTGGCCCGACGCTTTCTTT. The chain links TRBV20-1 to TRBJ1-1; D call uncertain. Per germline, CDR1 DFQATT and CDR2 SNEGSKA (reference sequence). CDR3 size: 13 residues. V was trimmed by 0 bases and J by 11 bases, leaving 16 bases between them.